This T cell receptor beta chain was sequenced in a study of T cell responses to AZD1222 COVID-19 vaccine. Whole-study results and caveats: Unmutated variant regions are reportedly targeted by nearly half of spike-specific TCRs. At baseline, just a handful of AZD1222 recipients tested seropositive. White British people made up most donors, females outnumbered males, and clonal diversity was possibly underestimated. Among vaccine-associated CD4 TCRs, coverage spanned spike, with dominance at 160-218 and 743-854.

The CDR3 is made up of 15 amino acids. Germline V lookup: CDR1 MDHEN, CDR2 SYDVKM. V lost 3 bases to trimming and J lost 4 bases; unmatched junction nucleotides: 5. On this clone itself: The antigen remains undetermined.

Clones were sequenced by immunoSEQ multiplex PCR, and TCRdb holds only the in-frame ones, with some missing. The sample yields roughly 150,000 clones, approximately 90% seen once. The chain carries TRBV28 and TRBJ1-2; TRBD1 aligns across 10 bases. This sequence was found in an adult in good health. The material sequenced was peripheral blood, taken on day 0 of AZD1222 vaccination. The CDR3 nucleotides are TGTGCCAGCAGTTTTGGGGGACAGGGGTCCTATGGCTACACCTTC. This encodes CASSFGGQGSYGYTF.